These 18 T cell receptor beta chains were all obtained from the same sample, sequenced in a study of tumor and adjacent non-tumor tissue in lung cancer. The library came from three nested PCR rounds adapted from ARM-PCR protocols. TCRdb reprocessed the multiplex PCR reads with MiXCR, giving one entry per CDR3 protein. Of around 75,000 distinct CDR3 sequences detected, roughly 75% appear once; the ten largest clones hold around a quarter. No cell sorting was done before RNA was extracted from the tissue. Distant lung tissue was collected more than 3 cm away from the tumor edge. The sample was distant non-tumor lung tissue. These TCRs come from a woman between 50 and 59 years old with non-small cell lung cancer.

The chain links TRBV5-8 to TRBJ2-5, with D possibly being TRBD1 or TRBD2 (5 bases each). The V end was cut by 3 bases, the J end by 5 bases, with 17 bases between. The CDR3 sequence is 15 residues long. Per germline, CDR1 SGHTS and CDR2 YDEGEE. Written as DNA, the CDR3 is TGTGCCAGCAGCTCCCGGGACGGATCCAATGAGACCCAGTACTTC. Amino acids: CASSSRDGSNETQYF. The whole variable domain, remainder taken from reference TRBV5-8 and TRBJ2-5, is EAGVTQSPTHLIKTRGQQATLRCSPISGHTSVYWYQQALGLGLQFLLWYDEGEERNRGNFPPRFSGRQFPNYSSELNVNALELEDSALYLCASSSRDGSNETQYFGPGTRLLVL.

This clonotype was counted many times. The gene calls are TRBV20-1 and TRBJ2-1; 8 nucleotides align to TRBD2. The CDR3 totals 14 residues. CDR1 and CDR2 (germline): DFQATT, SNEGSKA (reference sequence). With 6 bases clipped from V and 6 bases from J, the junction kept 10 bases outside the gene matches. As DNA, the CDR3 is TGCAGTGCCCCAGAGCGGGAGATTGGCAATGAGCAGTTCTTC. Amino acids: CSAPEREIGNEQFF.

With respect to this clonotype: A much bigger clone sits one base away, suggesting this may be a read error. The rearrangement links TRBV12-3 or TRBV12-4 to TRBJ2-1, with D maybe TRBD2 (6 bases). Trimming cost V 7 bases and J 5 bases, with 15 bases left between them. The CDR3 runs 14 residues. The CDR3 spells CASTGRGPHNEQFF. CDR3 nucleotides: TGTGCCAGCACCGGGAGAGGGCCTCACAATGAGCAGTTCTTC.

Notes on this clonotype: This sequence may be a read error, since a much larger clone differs from it by one base. Here the CDR3 omits its conserved ending phenylalanine or tryptophan, so a read error is the likely source. This sequence joins TRBV29-1 and TRBJ2-5; no reliable D call. V dropped 4 bases and J dropped 2 bases, with 14 bases sitting between them. The CDR3 has 14 residues. Germline CDR1 is SQVTM and CDR2 is ANQGSEA. The CDR3 nucleotides are TGCAGCGTTGCGATCAGAACGCTTCAAGAGACCCAGTACCTC. Its protein is CSVAIRTLQETQYL.

Details on this clonotype: A read error may produce the germline difference seen at one junction end. The rearrangement joins TRBV7-9 to TRBJ2-1, with D tentatively TRBD1 (5 bases). The CDR3 sequence is 14 residues long. Germline CDR1 and CDR2: SEHNR and FQNEAQ (reference sequence). The CDR3 protein is CTSNLQGLWDEQFF. The DNA of the CDR3 is TGTACCAGCAATCTGCAGGGCCTCTGGGATGAGCAGTTCTTC.

CDR3 nucleotides: TGTGCCAGCAGTCATGATCCTCTATCACATACGCAGTATTTT. Translating gives CASSHDPLSHTQYF. The V call is TRBV6-1, the J call TRBJ2-3; D remains unclear. In germline, CDR1 is MNHNS, CDR2 SASEGT. Trimming cost V 5 bases and J 7 bases, with 16 bases left between them. The CDR3 has 14 residues.

This clonotype was seen many times. V gene TRBV28 combines with J gene TRBJ2-7; tentatively, D is TRBD2 (5 bases). Per germline, CDR1 MDHEN and CDR2 SYDVKM. The germline V and J ends were trimmed by 6 bases and 2 bases, with 14 bases remaining between them. There are 14 residues in the CDR3. The DNA of the CDR3 is TGTGCCAGCAGCTGGGCGAGGGCAGCCTACGAGCAGTACTTC. This gives the protein CASSWARAAYEQYF.

This clonotype was counted once. Compared with germline, one end of the junction differs, possibly owing to a read error. This rearrangement joins TRBV5-1 to TRBJ1-4; D possibly corresponds to TRBD1 (5 bases). The germline gives CDR1 SGHRS, CDR2 YFSETQ. The length of the CDR3 is 15 residues. This chain's CDR3 is CASRETVSTNEKLLF. The CDR3 DNA is TGCGCTAGCAGGGAGACAGTTTCCACTAATGAAAAACTGTTATTT.

This clonotype was seen many times. The rearrangement joins TRBV20-1 to TRBJ1-6, with TRBD1 identical over 7 bases. Losses at the gene ends were 6 bases for V and 7 bases for J; bases not matched to a gene: 3. The CDR3 is 12 amino acids. Germline assignment: CDR1 DFQATT and CDR2 SNEGSKA (reference sequence). This CDR3 is CSAGTVNSPLHF. CDR3 coding DNA: TGCAGTGCCGGGACAGTAAATTCACCCCTCCACTTT.

With regard to this clonotype: This may stem from a read error, because a much larger clone lies one nucleotide away. The V gene is TRBV28, the J gene TRBJ1-5; no reliable D call. V shed 6 bases and J shed 0 bases, with 15 bases lying between them. The germline gives CDR1 MDHEN, CDR2 SYDVKM. The CDR3 is made up of 16 amino acids. CDR3 region: CASSWLARISNQPQHF. The CDR3 nucleotides read TGTGCCAGCAGCTGGCTGGCCAGAATTAGCAATCAGCCCCAGCATTTT.

Points on this clonotype: The junction departs from germline at one end; a sequencing error may be responsible. The chain recombines TRBV4-3 with TRBJ2-1; 10 nucleotides align to TRBD1. From germline, CDR1 is LGHNA and CDR2 YSLEER. The CDR3 sequence is 15 residues long. DNA for the CDR3: TGCGCCAGCGGCCAAGAGGGACAGGGGTTCAATGAGCAGTTCTTC. Protein sequence: CASGQEGQGFNEQFF.

This clonotype was recorded many times. The chain employs TRBV10-3 and TRBJ2-7; 9 nucleotides align to TRBD1. V dropped 6 bases and J dropped 7; count of bases not matched to a gene: 10. The CDR3 contains 14 residues. Per germline, CDR1 ENHRY and CDR2 SYGVKD. CDR3 in DNA: TGTGCCATCAGAGCCGGGACAGGGCCGGAGGAGCAGTACTTC. It codes for CAIRAGTGPEEQYF.

Points on this clonotype: Compared with germline, one end of the junction differs, possibly owing to a read error. The chain is built from TRBV6-6 and TRBJ1-1; 9 nucleotides agree with TRBD1. Germline assignment: CDR1 MNHNY and CDR2 SVGAGI (reference sequence). The CDR3 has 15 amino acids. The CDR3 reads CASSNPRQGDTEVFF. The DNA for the CDR3 is TGTGCCAGCAGTAACCCCAGACAGGGGGACACTGAAGTTTTCTTT.

The gene calls are TRBV29-1 and TRBJ2-1; 7 nucleotides agree with TRBD1. This CDR3 has 16 residues. Looked up from germline, CDR1 is SQVTM and CDR2 is ANQGSEA. This chain's CDR3 is CHVEGNRQGRWDEQFF. CDR3 nucleotides: TGCCACGTTGAAGGGAATAGACAGGGAAGGTGGGATGAGCAGTTCTTC.

Details on this clonotype: The junction does not match germline at one end; this may be a read error. The chain carries TRBV29-1 and TRBJ2-1, with D tentatively TRBD2 (6 bases). Germline V gene lookup returns CDR1 SQVTM and CDR2 ANQGSEA. The CDR3 length is 13 residues. The CDR3 spells CCVGGTSYNEQFF. CDR3 sequence (DNA): TGCTGCGTTGGAGGGACGTCCTACAATGAGCAGTTCTTC.

Notes on this clonotype: Given a much more abundant clone one base away, this may be a read error. The chain recombines TRBV12-5 with TRBJ2-3, with D maybe TRBD2 (6 bases). Germline CDR1 is LGHNT and CDR2 is FRNRAP. There are 14 residues in the CDR3. CDR3 region: CVSGLGGGTDTQYF. The CDR3 DNA follows: TGTGTTAGTGGTTTGGGGGGTGGCACAGATACGCAGTATTTT. The whole variable domain, filled in from reference TRBV12-5 and TRBJ2-3, reads DARVTQTPRHKVTEMGQEVTMRCQPILGHNTVFWYRQTMMQGLELLAYFRNRAPLDDSGMPKDRFSAEMPDATLATLKIQPSEPRDSAVYFCVSGLGGGTDTQYFGPGTRLTVL.

In the case of this clonotype: At one end, the junction sequence differs from germline, possibly due to a read error. This chain connects TRBV6-6 to TRBJ2-5; D may be TRBD2 (6 bases). Germline V lookup: CDR1 MNHNY, CDR2 SVGAGI (reference sequence). There are 13 residues in the CDR3. As DNA, the CDR3 is TGTGCCAGCAGACTAGCAGGAGAAGAGACCCAATACTTC. Its protein is CASRLAGEETQYF.

This clonotype appeared many times. The chain carries TRBV12-3 or TRBV12-4 and TRBJ2-3; the match to TRBD2 covers 10 bases. V lost 5 bases and J lost 6; bases outside the gene matches: 5. The CDR3 loop spans 14 amino acids. The CDR3 sequence is CASSLGTSVDTQYF. The CDR3 DNA sequence: TGTGCCAGCAGTCTGGGGACTAGCGTGGATACGCAGTATTTT.